This T cell receptor beta chain was captured by sequencing in a study of blood T cell repertoires in COVID-19. The wider study: COVID-19 samples from acute and convalescent phases originated in the United States, Italy and Spain.

A few counts support this clone. Per the original methods: Amplifying reference gene primers gave estimates of nucleated cell counts. Clones were sequenced by immunoSEQ multiplex PCR, and TCRdb holds only the in-frame ones, with some missing. V and J calls and clone size are copied from that table; D and trimming were computed from the DNA. In the table there are about 240,000 clones, about 83% of which are singletons. V shed 4 bases and J shed 7 bases, with 8 bases lying between them. The CDR3 totals 13 residues. The germline V gene has CDR1 LGHDT and CDR2 YNNKEL (reference sequence). This receptor was obtained from a man in his thirties or forties who had recovered from COVID-19. The sequencing sample was made of peripheral blood. The chain combines TRBV3-1 (or the pseudogene TRBV3-2) with TRBJ1-6; no firm D call. In DNA form, the CDR3 reads TGTGCCAGCAGCCGGGAGGGAAATTCACCCCTCCACTTT. Amino acids: CASSREGNSPLHF.